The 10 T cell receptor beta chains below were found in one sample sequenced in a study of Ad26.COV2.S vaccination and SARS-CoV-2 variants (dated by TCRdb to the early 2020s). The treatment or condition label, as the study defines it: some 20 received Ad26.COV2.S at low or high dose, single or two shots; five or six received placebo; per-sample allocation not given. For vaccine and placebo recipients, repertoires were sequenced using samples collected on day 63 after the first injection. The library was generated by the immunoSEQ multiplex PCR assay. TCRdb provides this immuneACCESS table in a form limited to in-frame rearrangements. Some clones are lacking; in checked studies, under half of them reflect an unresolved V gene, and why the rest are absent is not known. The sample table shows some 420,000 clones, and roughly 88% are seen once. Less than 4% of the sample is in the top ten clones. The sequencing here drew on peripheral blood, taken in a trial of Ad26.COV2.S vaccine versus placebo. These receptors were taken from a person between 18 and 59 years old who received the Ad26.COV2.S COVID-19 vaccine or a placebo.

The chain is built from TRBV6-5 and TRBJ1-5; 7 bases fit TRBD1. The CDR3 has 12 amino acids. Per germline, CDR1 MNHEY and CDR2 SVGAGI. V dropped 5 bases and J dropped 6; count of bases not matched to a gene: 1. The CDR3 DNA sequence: TGTGCCAGCAGTACAGGGGTTCAGCCCCAGCATTTT. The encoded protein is CASSTGVQPQHF.

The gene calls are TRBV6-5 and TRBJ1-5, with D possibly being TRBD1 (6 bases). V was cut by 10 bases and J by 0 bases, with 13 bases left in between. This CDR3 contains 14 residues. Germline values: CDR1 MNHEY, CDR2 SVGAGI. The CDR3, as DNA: TGTGCCATTAGGACAGACCATAGCAATCAGCCCCAGCATTTT. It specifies CAIRTDHSNQPQHF.

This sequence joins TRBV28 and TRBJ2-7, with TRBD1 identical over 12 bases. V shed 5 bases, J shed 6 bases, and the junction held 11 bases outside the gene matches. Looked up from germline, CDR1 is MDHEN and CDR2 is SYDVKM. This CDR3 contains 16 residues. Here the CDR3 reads CASSGGQGAPLSEQYF. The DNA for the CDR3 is TGTGCCAGCAGTGGGGGACAGGGGGCCCCATTGTCCGAGCAGTACTTC. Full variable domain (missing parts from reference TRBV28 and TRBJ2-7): DVKVTQSSRYLVKRTGEKVFLECVQDMDHENMFWYRQDPGLGLRLIYFSYDVKMKEKGDIPEGYSVSREKKERFSLILESASTNQTSMYLCASSGGQGAPLSEQYFGPGTRLTVT.

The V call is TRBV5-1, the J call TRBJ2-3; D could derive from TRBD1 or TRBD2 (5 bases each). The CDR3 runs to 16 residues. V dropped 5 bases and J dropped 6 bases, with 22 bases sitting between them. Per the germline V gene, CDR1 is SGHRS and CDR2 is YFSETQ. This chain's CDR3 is CASSPLGAGLLDTQYF. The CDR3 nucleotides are TGCGCCAGCAGTCCCCTCGGGGCGGGCCTGTTGGATACGCAGTATTTT.

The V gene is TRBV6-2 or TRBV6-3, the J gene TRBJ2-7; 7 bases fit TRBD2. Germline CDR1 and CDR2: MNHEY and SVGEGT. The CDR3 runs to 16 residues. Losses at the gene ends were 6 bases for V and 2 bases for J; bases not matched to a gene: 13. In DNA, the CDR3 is TGTGCCAGCAGCCTCCTTATAGCGGGTAATCCCTACGAGCAGTACTTC. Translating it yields CASSLLIAGNPYEQYF.

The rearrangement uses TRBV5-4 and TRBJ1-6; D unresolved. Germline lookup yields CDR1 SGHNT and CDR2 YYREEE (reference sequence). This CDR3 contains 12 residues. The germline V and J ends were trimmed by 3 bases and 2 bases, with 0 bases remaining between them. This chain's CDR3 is CASSSYNSPLHF. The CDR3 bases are TGTGCCAGCAGCTCCTATAATTCACCCCTCCACTTT.

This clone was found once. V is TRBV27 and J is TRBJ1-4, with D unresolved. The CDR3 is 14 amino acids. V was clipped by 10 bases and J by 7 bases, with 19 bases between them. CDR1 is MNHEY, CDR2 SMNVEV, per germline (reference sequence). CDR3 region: CATKGWGDGEKLFF. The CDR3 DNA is TGTGCCACCAAAGGGTGGGGAGATGGTGAAAAACTGTTTTTT.

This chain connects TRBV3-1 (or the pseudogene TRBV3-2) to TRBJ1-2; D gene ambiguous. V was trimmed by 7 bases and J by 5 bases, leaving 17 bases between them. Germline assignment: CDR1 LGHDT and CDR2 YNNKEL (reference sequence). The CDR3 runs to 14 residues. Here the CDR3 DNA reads TGTGCCAGCAAGCCAAGGCGGTGTATATATGGCTACACCTTC. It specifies CASKPRRCIYGYTF.

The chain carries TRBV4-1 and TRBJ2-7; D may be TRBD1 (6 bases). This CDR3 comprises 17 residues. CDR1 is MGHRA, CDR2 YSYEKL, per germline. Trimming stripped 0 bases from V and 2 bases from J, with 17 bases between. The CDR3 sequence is CASSQDAGATLPYEQYF. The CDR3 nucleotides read TGCGCCAGCAGCCAAGATGCAGGGGCAACCCTCCCCTACGAGCAGTACTTC.

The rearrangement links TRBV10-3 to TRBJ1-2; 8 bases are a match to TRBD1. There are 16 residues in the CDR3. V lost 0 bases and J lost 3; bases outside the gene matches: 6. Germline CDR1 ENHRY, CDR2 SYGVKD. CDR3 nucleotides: TGTGCCATCAGTGAGTCGACAGGGGCTGATTACTATGGCTACACCTTC. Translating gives CAISESTGADYYGYTF.